The clone carrying this T cell receptor (beta chain) appeared a few times. What it binds is not known. PCR involved 60 Vbeta and 13 Jbeta primers. The repertoire was sequenced with immunoSEQ multiplex PCR; TCRdb's copy has only in-frame clones and lacks some. The sample includes 100,000 or so clones, 84% of them seen just once. This entry belongs to a study of cytomegalovirus exposure and HLA in healthy donors. Study results and limitations: Specific recognition of CMV antigens was confirmed in vitro for a few chains (all CMV-associated).

Germline V CDR1 and CDR2: SGHTA, FQGNSA. The CDR3 is made up of 16 amino acids. After removal of 5 bases from V and 2 bases from J, the junction contained 8 bases not matched to a gene. Sequencing input: PBMCs. The TCR originated in a woman in her late teens or twenties in good health and CMV-seronegative. This chain joins TRBV7-2 and TRBJ2-4, with 8 bases that match TRBD1. The CDR3: CASSPRTGLTKNIQYF. As DNA, the CDR3 is TGTGCCAGCAGCCCAAGGACAGGGTTGACCAAAAACATTCAGTACTTC.